A selection of T cell receptor beta chains follows, all from one sample in a study of T-cell memory formation after mild COVID-19. TCRdb re-analysed the 5' RACE reads in MiXCR, keeping a single row per CDR3 protein. This sample has roughly 400,000 distinct CDR3 sequences, with under 20% found just once. The sample taken for sequencing was PBMCs or a T cell subset sorted from them (not recorded which). The origin of the receptors is a man between 18 and 35 years old who had mild COVID-19 (a few samples of this study predate the infection). Cell type and time point are not known. CDR3s include the opening cysteine and the closing phenylalanine or tryptophan. D genes are given only for firm matches. Where a row states a size, it is once, few, many or the class of an expanded clone; other rows omit it.

many,TRBV6-5,.,TRBJ1-6,TGTGCCAGCAGTTACGATCAGGACGGGGGGAATTCACCCCTCCACTTT,CASSYDQDGGNSPLHF
.,TRBV9,.,TRBJ2-7,TGTGCCAGCAGCGTAGAATGGGCGGGGAACTACGAGCAGTACTTC,CASSVEWAGNYEQYF
.,TRBV5-1,TRBD1,TRBJ2-2,TGCGCCAGCAGCTTGCGGACAGGGACCGGGGAGCTGTTTTTT,CASSLRTGTGELFF
.,TRBV27,.,TRBJ1-6,TGTGCCAGCACCCCTTGGGGTACCAATTCACCCCTCCACTTT,CASTPWGTNSPLHF
many,TRBV5-1,.,TRBJ2-1,TGCGCCAGCAGCTCCGACGGGGGGCCCGTCTGGTTCTTC,CASSSDGGPVWFF
few,TRBV4-2,.,TRBJ2-3,TGTGCCAGCAGCCAAGATCCTGGATACGTCTCAGATACGCAGTATTTT,CASSQDPGYVSDTQYF
.,TRBV7-6,TRBD1,TRBJ2-7,TGTGCCAGCAGCCCCCGGGACAGGGGTAACCACGAGCAGTACTTC,CASSPRDRGNHEQYF
.,TRBV16,.,TRBJ2-7,TGTGCCAGCAGCCACCACGTATTTTTGTACGAGCAGTACTTC,CASSHHVFLYEQYF
.,TRBV2,.,TRBJ2-3,TGTGCCAGCAGTGTAGGCAGGGAAACCTTCACAGATACGCAGTATTTT,CASSVGRETFTDTQYF
.,TRBV5-6,.,TRBJ2-2,TGTGCCACCCAAGGGTGGGGCTACACCGGGGAGCTGTTTTTT,CATQGWGYTGELFF
few,TRBV6-2/TRBV6-3,.,TRBJ1-1,TGTGCCAGCAGTGAACCGAGGACTGAAGCTTTCTTT,CASSEPRTEAFF
.,TRBV3-1,.,TRBJ2-2,TGTGCCAGCAGCGCGAGGGGGAACACCGGGGAGCTGTTTTTT,CASSARGNTGELFF
.,TRBV4-2,.,TRBJ1-1,TGTGCCAGCAGCCAAGGGACGATAAACACTGAAGCTTTCTTT,CASSQGTINTEAFF
many,TRBV14,.,TRBJ1-2,TGTGCCAGCAGCCCGGGGGAGAACTATGGCTACACCTTC,CASSPGENYGYTF
few,TRBV12-3/TRBV12-4,TRBD1,TRBJ1-6,TGTGCCAGCAGTTTCTCGACAGGGTACCCTTCACCCCTCCACTTT,CASSFSTGYPSPLHF
.,TRBV11-2,TRBD1,TRBJ2-1,TGTGCCAGCAGCTCAATCGGGGACAGGGTCGGCAATGAGCAGTTCTTC,CASSSIGDRVGNEQFF
.,TRBV20-1,.,TRBJ2-1,TGCAGTGCTAGAGATGTTACCGGGGGCCGTGAGCAGTTCTTC,CSARDVTGGREQFF
few,TRBV4-1,.,TRBJ1-1,TGCGCCAGCAGCCAAGGCCGACAGTGGATAACTGAAGCTTTCTTT,CASSQGRQWITEAFF
few,TRBV3-1,.,TRBJ2-2,TGTGCCAGCAGCCGCGGTGGGGACGGGGAGCTGTTTTTT,CASSRGGDGELFF
few,TRBV4-1,.,TRBJ2-1,TGCGCCAGCAGCCCCCAAGAGGGCAACAAAGAGCAGTTCTTC,CASSPQEGNKEQFF
.,TRBV18,TRBD2,TRBJ2-3,TGTGCCAGCTCACGACGACTAGCGGGGGGCGCTAGCACAGATACGCAGTATTTT,CASSRRLAGGASTDTQYF
.,TRBV28,.,TRBJ1-1,TGTGCCAGCCTATCGGGGGGCGCGAGCACTGAAGCTTTCTTT,CASLSGGASTEAFF
.,TRBV11-1,.,TRBJ1-1,TGTGCCAGCAGCTTAGGGGGGACTATCATAACGGGTGGTGAAGCTTTCTTT,CASSLGGTIITGGEAFF
.,TRBV7-2,.,TRBJ2-5,TGTGCCAGCAGCATAGGGGTCGAGACCCAGTACTTC,CASSIGVETQYF
few,TRBV20-1,TRBD2,TRBJ2-7,TGCAGTGCTAGAGGACCTAGCGGGGGGCCGACCTACGAGCAGTACTTC,CSARGPSGGPTYEQYF
few,TRBV18,.,TRBJ1-5,TGTGCCAGCTCCCCCCCCCCTGGAGGACGGGGTCAGCCCCAGCATTTT,CASSPPPGGRGQPQHF
.,TRBV20-1,.,TRBJ1-2,TGCAGTGCAACCCGGCTAGGGGTAGACTATGGCTACACCTTC,CSATRLGVDYGYTF
few,TRBV5-1,.,TRBJ1-4,TGCGCCAGCAGCCGTGATGGTGAAAAACTGTTTTTT,CASSRDGEKLFF
.,TRBV15,.,TRBJ1-2,TGTGCCACCAGCACTACCGGGGAAAGGAATGGCTACACCTTC,CATSTTGERNGYTF
.,TRBV2,.,TRBJ2-3,TGTGCCAGCATGGTCATTGAAGGGATGCGCACAGATACGCAGTATTTT,CASMVIEGMRTDTQYF
.,TRBV10-3,.,TRBJ2-2,TGTGCCATCAGTGAGGGGACCGGGGAGCTGTTTTTT,CAISEGTGELFF
few,TRBV4-3,.,TRBJ2-7,TGCGCCAGCAGCCTCCGGGACTTGAGCTCCTACGAGCAGTACTTC,CASSLRDLSSYEQYF
.,TRBV7-8,.,TRBJ1-6,TGTGCCAGCCGCTCTCTCCTCCCGGGCCGAACGAATTCACCCCTCCACTTT,CASRSLLPGRTNSPLHF
.,TRBV3-1,.,TRBJ2-3,TGTGCCAGCAGCCCGACGGTTGGAAACACAGATACGCAGTATTTT,CASSPTVGNTDTQYF
few,TRBV6-5,TRBD2,TRBJ2-3,TGTGCCAGCACCAAAGGGACTAACACAGATACGCAGTATTTT,CASTKGTNTDTQYF
few,TRBV19,TRBD1,TRBJ2-6,TGTGCCAGTAGTCGTCAGGGGGCCGGTGGGGCCAACGTCCTGACTTTC,CASSRQGAGGANVLTF